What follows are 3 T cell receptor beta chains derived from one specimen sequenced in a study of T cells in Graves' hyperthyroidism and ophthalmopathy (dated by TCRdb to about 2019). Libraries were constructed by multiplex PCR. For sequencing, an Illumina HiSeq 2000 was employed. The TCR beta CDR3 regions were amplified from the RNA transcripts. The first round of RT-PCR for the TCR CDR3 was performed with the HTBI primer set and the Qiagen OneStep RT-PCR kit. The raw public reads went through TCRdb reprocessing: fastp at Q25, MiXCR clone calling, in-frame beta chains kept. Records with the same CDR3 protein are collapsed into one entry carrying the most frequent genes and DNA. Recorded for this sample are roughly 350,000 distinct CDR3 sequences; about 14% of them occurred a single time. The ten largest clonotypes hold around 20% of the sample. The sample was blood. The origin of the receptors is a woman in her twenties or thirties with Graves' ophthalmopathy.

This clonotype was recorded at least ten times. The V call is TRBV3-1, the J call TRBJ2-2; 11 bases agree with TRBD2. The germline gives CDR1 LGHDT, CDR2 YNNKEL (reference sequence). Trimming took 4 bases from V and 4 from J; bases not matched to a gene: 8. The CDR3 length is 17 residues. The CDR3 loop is CASSPSYSGGGTGELFF. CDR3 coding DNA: TGTGCCAGCAGCCCGTCCTATAGCGGGGGGGGCACCGGGGAGCTGTTTTTT.

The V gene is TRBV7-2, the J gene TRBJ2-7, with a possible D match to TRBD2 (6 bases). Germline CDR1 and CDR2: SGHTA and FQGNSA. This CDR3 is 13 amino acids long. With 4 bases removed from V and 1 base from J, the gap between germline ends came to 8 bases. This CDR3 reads CASSSTSSYEQYF. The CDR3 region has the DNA TGTGCCAGCAGCTCGACTAGTTCCTACGAGCAGTACTTC.

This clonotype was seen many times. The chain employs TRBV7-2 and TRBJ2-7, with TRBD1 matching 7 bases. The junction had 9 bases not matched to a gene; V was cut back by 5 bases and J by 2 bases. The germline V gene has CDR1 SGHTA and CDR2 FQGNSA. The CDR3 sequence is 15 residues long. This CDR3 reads CASSPQGVSAYEQYF. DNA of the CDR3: TGTGCCAGCAGCCCCCAGGGGGTCTCGGCCTACGAGCAGTACTTC.